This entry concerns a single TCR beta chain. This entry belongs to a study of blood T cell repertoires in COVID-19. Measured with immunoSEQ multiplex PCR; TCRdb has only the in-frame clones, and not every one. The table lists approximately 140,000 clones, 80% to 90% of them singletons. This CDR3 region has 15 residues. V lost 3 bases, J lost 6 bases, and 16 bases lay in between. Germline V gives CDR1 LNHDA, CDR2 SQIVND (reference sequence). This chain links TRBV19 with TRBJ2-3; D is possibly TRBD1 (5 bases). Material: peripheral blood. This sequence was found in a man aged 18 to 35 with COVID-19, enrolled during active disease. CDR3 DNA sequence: TGTGCCAGTAGTATTTTGGGCTTGCAGGGCGATACGCAGTATTTT. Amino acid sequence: CASSILGLQGDTQYF.